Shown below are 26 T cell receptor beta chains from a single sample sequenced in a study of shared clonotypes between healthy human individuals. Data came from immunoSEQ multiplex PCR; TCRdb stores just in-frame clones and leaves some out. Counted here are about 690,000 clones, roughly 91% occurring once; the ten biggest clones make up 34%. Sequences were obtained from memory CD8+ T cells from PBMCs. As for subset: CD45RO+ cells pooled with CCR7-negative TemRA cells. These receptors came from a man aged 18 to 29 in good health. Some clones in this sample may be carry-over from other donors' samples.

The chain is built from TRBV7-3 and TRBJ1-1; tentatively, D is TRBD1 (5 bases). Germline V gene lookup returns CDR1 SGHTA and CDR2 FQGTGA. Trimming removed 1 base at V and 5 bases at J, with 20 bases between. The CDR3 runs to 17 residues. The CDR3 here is CASSLRDLGDGGTEAFF. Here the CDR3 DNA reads TGTGCCAGCAGCTTAAGGGACCTTGGGGACGGAGGTACTGAAGCTTTCTTT.

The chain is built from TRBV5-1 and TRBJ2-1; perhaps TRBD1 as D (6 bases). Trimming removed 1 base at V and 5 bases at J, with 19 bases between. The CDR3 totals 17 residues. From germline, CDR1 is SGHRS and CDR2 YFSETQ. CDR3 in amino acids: CASSLRPGTPAHNEQFF. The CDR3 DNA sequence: TGCGCCAGCAGCTTGCGGCCCGGGACACCGGCACACAATGAGCAGTTCTTC.

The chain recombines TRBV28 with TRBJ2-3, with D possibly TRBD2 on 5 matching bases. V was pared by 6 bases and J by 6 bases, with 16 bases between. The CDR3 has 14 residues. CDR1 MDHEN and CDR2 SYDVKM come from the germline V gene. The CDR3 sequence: CASSPGLGGDTQYF. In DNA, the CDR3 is TGTGCCAGCAGCCCTGGACTGGGCGGCGATACGCAGTATTTT.

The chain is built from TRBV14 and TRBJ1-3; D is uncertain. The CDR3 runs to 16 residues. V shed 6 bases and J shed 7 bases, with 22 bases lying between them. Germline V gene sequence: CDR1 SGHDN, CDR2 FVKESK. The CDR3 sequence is CASRRGRRLKGNTIYF. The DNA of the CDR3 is TGTGCCAGCAGACGCGGAAGGAGACTAAAAGGGAACACCATATATTTT.

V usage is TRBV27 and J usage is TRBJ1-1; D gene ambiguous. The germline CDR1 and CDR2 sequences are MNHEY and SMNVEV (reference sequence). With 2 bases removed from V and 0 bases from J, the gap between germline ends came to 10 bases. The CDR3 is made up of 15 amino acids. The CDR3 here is CASSLKPLLNTEAFF. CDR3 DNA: TGTGCCAGCAGTTTAAAGCCACTTTTGAACACTGAAGCTTTCTTT.

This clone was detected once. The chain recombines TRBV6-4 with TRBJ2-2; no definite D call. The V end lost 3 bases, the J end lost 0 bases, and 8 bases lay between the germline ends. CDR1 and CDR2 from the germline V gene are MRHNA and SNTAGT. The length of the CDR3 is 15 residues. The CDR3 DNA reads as TGTGCCAGCAGTGAAGGAGCTTCGAACACCGGGGAGCTGTTTTTT. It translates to CASSEGASNTGELFF.

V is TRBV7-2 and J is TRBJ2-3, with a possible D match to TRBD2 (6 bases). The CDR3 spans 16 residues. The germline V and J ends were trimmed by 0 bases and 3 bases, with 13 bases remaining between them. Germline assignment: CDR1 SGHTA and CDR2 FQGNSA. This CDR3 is CASSLALARTTDTQYF. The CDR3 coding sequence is TGTGCCAGCAGCTTAGCTCTAGCGAGAACTACAGATACGCAGTATTTT.

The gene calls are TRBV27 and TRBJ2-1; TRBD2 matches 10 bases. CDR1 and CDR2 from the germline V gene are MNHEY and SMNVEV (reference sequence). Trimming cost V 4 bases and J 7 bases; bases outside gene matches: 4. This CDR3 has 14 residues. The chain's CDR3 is CASSWTSGFNEQFF. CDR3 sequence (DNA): TGTGCCAGCAGTTGGACTAGCGGATTTAATGAGCAGTTCTTC.

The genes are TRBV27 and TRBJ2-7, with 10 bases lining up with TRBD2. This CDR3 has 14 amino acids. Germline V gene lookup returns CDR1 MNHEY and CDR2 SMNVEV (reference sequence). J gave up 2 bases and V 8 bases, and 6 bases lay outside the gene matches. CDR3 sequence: CASRLAGAPYEQYF. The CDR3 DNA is TGTGCCAGCCGGCTAGCGGGAGCCCCCTACGAGCAGTACTTC.

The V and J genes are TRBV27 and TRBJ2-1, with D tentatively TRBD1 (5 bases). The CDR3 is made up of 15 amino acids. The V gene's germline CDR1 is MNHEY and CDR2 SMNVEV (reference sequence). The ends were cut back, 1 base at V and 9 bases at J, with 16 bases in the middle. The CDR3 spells CASSLWGSDGTEQFF. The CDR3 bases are TGTGCCAGCAGTTTATGGGGCTCGGACGGAACTGAGCAGTTCTTC.

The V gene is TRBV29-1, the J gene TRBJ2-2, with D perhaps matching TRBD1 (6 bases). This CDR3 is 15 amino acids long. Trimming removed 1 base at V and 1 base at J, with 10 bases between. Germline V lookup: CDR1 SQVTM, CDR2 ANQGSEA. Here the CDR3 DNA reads TGCAGCGTTGAAGGATGGGGGCAGAACACCGGGGAGCTGTTTTTT. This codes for CSVEGWGQNTGELFF.

CDR3 loop: CASSLPSALHNEQFF. Written as DNA, the CDR3 is TGTGCCAGCAGCTTGCCTAGCGCCCTCCACAATGAGCAGTTCTTC. The rearrangement uses TRBV7-9 and TRBJ2-1, with a possible D match to TRBD2 (6 bases). Trimming left V 3 bases short and J 5 bases short, with 14 bases between. Germline CDR1 and CDR2: SEHNR and FQNEAQ (reference sequence). This CDR3 has 15 amino acids.

The CDR3 DNA reads as TGTGCCAGCAGAACCGGGACAGGGTCCACAGATACGCAGTATTTT. Translated, it gives CASRTGTGSTDTQYF. The chain joins TRBV28 to TRBJ2-3; 9 positions match TRBD1. J was trimmed by 2 bases and V by 6 bases; bases with no gene match: 6. The CDR3 has 15 residues. Looked up from germline, CDR1 is MDHEN and CDR2 is SYDVKM.

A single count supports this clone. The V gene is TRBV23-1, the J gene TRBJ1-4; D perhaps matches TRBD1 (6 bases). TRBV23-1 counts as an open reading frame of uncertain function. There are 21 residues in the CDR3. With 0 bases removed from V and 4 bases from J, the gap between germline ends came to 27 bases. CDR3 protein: CASSQSRRGGQHQEVNEKLFF. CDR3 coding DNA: TGCGCCAGCAGTCAATCCCGTAGGGGGGGGCAGCACCAAGAGGTTAATGAAAAACTGTTTTTT.

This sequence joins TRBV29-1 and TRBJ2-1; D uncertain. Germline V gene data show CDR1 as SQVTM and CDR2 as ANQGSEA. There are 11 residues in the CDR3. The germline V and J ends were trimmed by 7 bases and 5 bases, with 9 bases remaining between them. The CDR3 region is CSAVRNNEQFF. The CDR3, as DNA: TGCAGCGCGGTCCGTAACAATGAGCAGTTCTTC.

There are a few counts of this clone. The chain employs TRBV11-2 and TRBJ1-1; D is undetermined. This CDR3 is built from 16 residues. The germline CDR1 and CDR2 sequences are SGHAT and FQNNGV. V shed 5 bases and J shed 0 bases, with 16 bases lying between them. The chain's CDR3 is CASSQAGRPLNTEAFF. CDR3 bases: TGTGCCAGCAGCCAAGCGGGCAGGCCGTTGAACACTGAAGCTTTCTTT.

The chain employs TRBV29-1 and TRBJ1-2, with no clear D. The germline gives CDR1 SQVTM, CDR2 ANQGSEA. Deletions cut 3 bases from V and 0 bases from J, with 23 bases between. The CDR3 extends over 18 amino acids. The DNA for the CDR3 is TGCAGCGTTGACAAAGTTGGGGAAACAGAGACCTCTAACTATGGCTACACCTTC. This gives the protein CSVDKVGETETSNYGYTF.

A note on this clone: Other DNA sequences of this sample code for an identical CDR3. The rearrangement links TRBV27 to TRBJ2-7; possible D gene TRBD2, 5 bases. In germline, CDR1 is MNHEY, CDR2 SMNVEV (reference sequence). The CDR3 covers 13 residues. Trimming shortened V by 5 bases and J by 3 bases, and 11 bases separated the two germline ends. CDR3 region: CASSLGLRYEQYF. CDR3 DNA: TGTGCCAGCAGTCTCGGACTCCGCTACGAGCAGTACTTC.

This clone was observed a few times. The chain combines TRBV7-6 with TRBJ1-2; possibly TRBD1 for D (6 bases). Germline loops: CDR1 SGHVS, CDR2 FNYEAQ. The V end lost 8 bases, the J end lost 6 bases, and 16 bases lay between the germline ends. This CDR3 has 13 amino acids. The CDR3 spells CASGTAGVHGYTF. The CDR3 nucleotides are TGTGCCAGCGGAACTGCAGGGGTGCATGGCTACACCTTC.

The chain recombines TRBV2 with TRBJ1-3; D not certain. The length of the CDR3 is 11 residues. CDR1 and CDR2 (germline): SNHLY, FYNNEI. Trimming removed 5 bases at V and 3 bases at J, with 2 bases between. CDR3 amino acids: CASSFGNTIYF. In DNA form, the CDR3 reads TGTGCCAGCAGTTTTGGAAACACCATATATTTT.

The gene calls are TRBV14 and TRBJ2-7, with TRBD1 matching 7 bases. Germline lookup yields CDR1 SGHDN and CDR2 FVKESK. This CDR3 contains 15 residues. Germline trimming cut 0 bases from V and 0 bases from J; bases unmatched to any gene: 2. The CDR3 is CASSQDRDSSYEQYF. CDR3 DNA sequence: TGTGCCAGCAGCCAAGATCGGGACAGCTCCTACGAGCAGTACTTC.

CDR3 nucleotide sequence: TGTGCCAGCAGTGAAGTTGACGGGAGCGCCTACGAGCAGTACTTC. Translated, it gives CASSEVDGSAYEQYF. The chain uses TRBV6-1 and TRBJ2-7; D is possibly TRBD2 (6 bases). The length of the CDR3 is 15 residues. Trimming shortened V by 1 base and J by 2 bases, and 12 bases separated the two germline ends. Germline V gene data show CDR1 as MNHNS and CDR2 as SASEGT.

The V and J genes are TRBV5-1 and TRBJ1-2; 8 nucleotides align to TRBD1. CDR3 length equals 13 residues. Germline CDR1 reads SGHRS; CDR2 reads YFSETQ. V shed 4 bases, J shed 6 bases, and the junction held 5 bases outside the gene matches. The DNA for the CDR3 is TGCGCCAGCAGCGTACAGGGGGGTGATGGCTACACCTTC. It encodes CASSVQGGDGYTF.

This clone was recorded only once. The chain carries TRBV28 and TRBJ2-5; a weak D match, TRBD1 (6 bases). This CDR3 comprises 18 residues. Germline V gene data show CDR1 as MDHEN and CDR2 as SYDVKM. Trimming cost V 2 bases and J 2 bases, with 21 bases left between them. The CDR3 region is CASSLMADSWLRQETQYF. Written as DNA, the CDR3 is TGTGCCAGCAGTTTAATGGCGGACAGCTGGTTAAGACAAGAGACCCAGTACTTC.

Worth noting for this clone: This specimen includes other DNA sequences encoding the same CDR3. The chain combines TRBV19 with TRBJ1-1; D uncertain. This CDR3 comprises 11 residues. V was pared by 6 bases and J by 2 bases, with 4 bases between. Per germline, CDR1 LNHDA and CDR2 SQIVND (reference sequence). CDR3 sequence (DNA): TGTGCCAGTAGGACCAACACTGAAGCTTTCTTT. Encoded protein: CASRTNTEAFF.

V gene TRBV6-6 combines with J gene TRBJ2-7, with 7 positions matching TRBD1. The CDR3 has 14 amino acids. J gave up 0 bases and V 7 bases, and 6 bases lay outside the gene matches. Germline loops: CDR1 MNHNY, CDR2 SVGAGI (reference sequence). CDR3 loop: CASTQDRSSYEQYF. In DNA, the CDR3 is TGTGCCAGCACCCAGGACAGGAGCTCCTACGAGCAGTACTTC.